Listed below are T cell receptor beta chains from one sample, sequenced in a study of PD-L1 blockade in urothelial cancer. Clones were sequenced by immunoSEQ multiplex PCR, and TCRdb holds only the in-frame ones, with some missing. The data show 90,000 to 120,000 clones, roughly 88% seen once. Specimen: PBMCs, collected around atezolizumab (anti-PD-L1) treatment. All receptors come from a man over 45 with urothelial cancer. Both conserved end residues are part of each CDR3.

j_gene | v_gene | CDR3aa
TRBJ1-2 | TRBV29-1 | CSVELGGPSSTSYTF
TRBJ1-1 | TRBV6-5 | CASSSHGTGDTEAFF
TRBJ1-4 | TRBV18 | CASSRGPPTTNEKLFF
TRBJ2-5 | TRBV5-1 | CASSLGRGETQYF
TRBJ2-2 | TRBV5-1 | CASSPRLAGVGELFF
TRBJ2-1 | TRBV5-1 | CASSSGLAGASEQFF
TRBJ2-1 | TRBV13 | CASSSALTSGRGEQFF
TRBJ2-7 | TRBV5-4 | CASSHTTGTSSSEQYF
TRBJ2-2 | TRBV2 | CARSVSFAGTATGELFF
TRBJ2-1 | TRBV2 | CASTDGTSGSNEQFF
TRBJ1-2 | TRBV5-1 | CASSYGQGGGYTF
TRBJ2-1 | TRBV9 | CASSPTLNPSYNEQFF
TRBJ2-2 | TRBV18 | CASSPRGGQFANTGELFF
TRBJ1-1 | TRBV5-1 | CASSPGHSRGATEAFF
TRBJ2-1 | TRBV15 | CATSRDLEAGSYNEQFF
TRBJ1-4 | TRBV6-1 | CASSAGAGTGNEKLFF
TRBJ1-4 | TRBV5-1 | CASSLWGGTPNEKLFF
TRBJ2-1 | TRBV9 | CASSIGLAGLNNEQFF
TRBJ1-1 | TRBV28 | CASSLVRNTEAFF
TRBJ2-7 | TRBV30 | CAWSAQVYEQYF
TRBJ1-6 | TRBV6-5 | CASSYSGHGVEPLHF
TRBJ2-1 | TRBV14 | CASSHSFLASPYNEQFF